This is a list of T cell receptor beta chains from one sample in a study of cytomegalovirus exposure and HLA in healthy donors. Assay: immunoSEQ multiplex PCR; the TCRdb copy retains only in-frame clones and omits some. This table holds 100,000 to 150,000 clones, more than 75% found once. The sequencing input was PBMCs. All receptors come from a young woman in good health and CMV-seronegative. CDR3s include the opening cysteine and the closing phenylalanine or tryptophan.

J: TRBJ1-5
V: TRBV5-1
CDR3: CASSLEAGGNQPQHF

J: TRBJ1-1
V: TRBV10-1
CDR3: CATADPRTEAFF

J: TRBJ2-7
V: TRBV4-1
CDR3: CASSQRLAGPTYEQYF

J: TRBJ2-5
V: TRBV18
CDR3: CASSLDREETQYF

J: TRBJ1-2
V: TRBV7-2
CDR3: CASSLLTDYGYTF

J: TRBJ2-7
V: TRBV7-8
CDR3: CASSIRTSGGIYEQYF

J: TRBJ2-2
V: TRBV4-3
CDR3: CASSPVAFSTGELFF

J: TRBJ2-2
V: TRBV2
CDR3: CASSEGGRYTGELFF

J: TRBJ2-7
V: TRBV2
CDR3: CASSDGGSREQYF

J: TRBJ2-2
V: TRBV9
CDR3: CASSISWSGGSNTGELFF

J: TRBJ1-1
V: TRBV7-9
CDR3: CASSLRQRNTEAFF

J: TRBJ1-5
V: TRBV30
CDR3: CAWMHLGQPQHF

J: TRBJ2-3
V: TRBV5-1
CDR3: CASSHSGGALADTQYF

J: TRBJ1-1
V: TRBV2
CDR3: CASGTGLNTEAFF

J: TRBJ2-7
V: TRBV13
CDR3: CASSSQRGYEQYF

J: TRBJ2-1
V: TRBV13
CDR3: CASSSLKRGSSYNEQFF

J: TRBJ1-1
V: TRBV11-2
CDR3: CASSPLKGRDTEAFF

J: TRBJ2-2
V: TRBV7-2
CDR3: CASKRGSGYTGELFF

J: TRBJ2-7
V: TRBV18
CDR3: CASSSRLASIYEQYF

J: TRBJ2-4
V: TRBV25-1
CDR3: CASSELDRGAKNIQYF

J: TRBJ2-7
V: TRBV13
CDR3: CASSGQGGSYEQYF

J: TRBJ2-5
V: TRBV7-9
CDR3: CASSRAGRGDQETQYF

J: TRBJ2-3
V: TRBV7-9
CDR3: CACLKRGGSADTQYF

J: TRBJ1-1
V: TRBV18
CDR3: CASSAGLDTEAFF

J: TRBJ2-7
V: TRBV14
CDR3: CASSQVFGFGEQYF

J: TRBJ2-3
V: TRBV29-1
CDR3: CSVDEGGGVKDTQYF

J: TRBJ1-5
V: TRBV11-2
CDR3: CASSRDRTQPQHF

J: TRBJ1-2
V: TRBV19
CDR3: CASTKEGYGYTF